This T cell receptor (beta chain) was identified during a study of T cells in localized non-small cell lung cancer. Study-wide findings and caveats: Across samples, adjacent lung featured a median approximately 60 of the top 100 tumor clones.

As to this clone: Antigen unknown.

The assay was immunoSEQ multiplex PCR, and TCRdb's table has in-frame clones only and misses some. The table shows over 70,000 clones, with approximately 91% occurring only once. The CDR3 is made up of 14 amino acids. Trimming cost V 5 bases and J 5 bases, with 12 bases left between them. Germline V gene sequence: CDR1 SGHAT, CDR2 FQNNGV. This sequence originates from a woman aged 40-69 years with stage II squamous cell lung carcinoma. The gene calls are TRBV11-2 and TRBJ1-4; D possibly corresponds to TRBD1 (5 bases). The sample was PBMCs, taken before any cancer treatment. This CDR3 is CASSLGRRNEKLFF. The CDR3 nucleotides read TGTGCCAGCAGCCTGGGACGGCGGAATGAAAAACTGTTTTTT. The full variable domain, in which reference TRBV11-2 and TRBJ1-4 provide the parts outside the CDR3, is EAGVAQSPRYKIIEKRQSVAFWCNPISGHATLYWYQQILGQGPKLLIQFQNNGVVDDSQLPKDRFSAERLKGVDSTLKIQPAKLEDSAVYLCASSLGRRNEKLFFGSGTQLSVL.